These 18 T cell receptor beta chains share one sample of origin, sequenced in a study of blood T cell repertoires in COVID-19. Clones were sequenced by immunoSEQ multiplex PCR, and TCRdb holds only the in-frame ones, with some missing. The sample has 290,000 or so clones, approximately 90% seen once; the top ten hold over 2%. The sample consisted of peripheral blood. Receptors originate from a woman aged 25 to 39 with COVID-19, enrolled during active disease.

About this clone itself: The junction differs from germline at one of its ends, possibly a read error. This chain links TRBV19 with TRBJ2-2, with D maybe TRBD2 (5 bases). This CDR3 is built from 12 residues. Germline lookup yields CDR1 LNHDA and CDR2 SQIVND (reference sequence). The chain's CDR3 is CASNGNAGELFF. The CDR3 region has the DNA TGTGCCAGTAACGGGAACGCCGGGGAGCTGTTTTTT. Drawing the rest from reference TRBV19 and TRBJ2-2, the complete variable domain is DGGITQSPKYLFRKEGQNVTLSCEQNLNHDAMYWYRQDPGQGLRLIYYSQIVNDFQKGDIAEGYSVSREKKESFPLTVTSAQKNPTAFYLCASNGNAGELFFGEGSRLTVL.

The rearrangement uses TRBV2 and TRBJ1-6; 7 bases agree with TRBD1. CDR1 is SNHLY and CDR2 is FYNNEI in the germline V gene. CDR3 length: 14 amino acids. The J segment lost 8 bases and the V segment lost 7 bases, leaving 8 bases of the junction unmatched. Here the CDR3 reads CASKLDRMDSPLHF. The CDR3 nucleotides read TGTGCCAGCAAATTGGACAGGATGGATTCACCCCTCCACTTT. Based on the CDR3 plus reference TRBV2 and TRBJ1-6, the full variable domain is EPEVTQTPSHQVTQMGQEVILRCVPISNHLYFYWYRQILGQKVEFLVSFYNNEISEKSEIFDDQFSVERPDGSNFTLKIRSTKLEDSAMYFCASKLDRMDSPLHFGNGTRLTVT.

The chain recombines TRBV6-1 with TRBJ1-4; D may be TRBD1 (5 bases). CDR3 length: 17 residues. Trimming took 2 bases from V and 0 from J, leaving 13 bases between them. CDR1 MNHNS and CDR2 SASEGT come from the germline V gene. CDR3 residues: CASSERLDSPTNEKLFF. DNA for the CDR3: TGTGCCAGCAGTGAACGCCTAGACAGCCCAACTAATGAAAAACTGTTTTTT.

This chain links TRBV19 with TRBJ1-5; D gene uncertain. This CDR3 is built from 14 residues. Per germline, CDR1 LNHDA and CDR2 SQIVND (reference sequence). Trimming shortened V by 5 bases and J by 3 bases, and 11 bases separated the two germline ends. The CDR3 loop reads CASSLREINQPQHF. The CDR3 coding sequence is TGTGCCAGTAGTCTCCGGGAGATCAATCAGCCCCAGCATTTT.

V usage is TRBV27 and J usage is TRBJ1-2; 9 bases are a match to TRBD1. The CDR3 is 14 amino acids. In germline, CDR1 is MNHEY, CDR2 SMNVEV (reference sequence). The V gene end was trimmed by 5 bases and the J gene end by 4 bases; junction bases not matched to a gene: 5. CDR3 sequence (DNA): TGTGCCAGCAGTATACAGGGGGCGGCCTATGGCTACACCTTC. Amino acid sequence: CASSIQGAAYGYTF.

The V call is TRBV4-2, the J call TRBJ2-1; maybe TRBD2 (6 bases). This CDR3 has 17 amino acids. V was clipped by 1 base and J by 0 bases, with 13 bases between them. Looked up from germline, CDR1 is LGHNA and CDR2 is YNFKEQ. In nucleotides, the CDR3 is TGTGCCAGCAGCCAAGGGGGCGGGAAGAGCTCCTACAATGAGCAGTTCTTC. Amino acid sequence: CASSQGGGKSSYNEQFF.

The CDR3 DNA sequence: TGCGCCAGCAGCCAAGATCAACAGGGTAGCTATGGCTACACCTTC. Translating gives CASSQDQQGSYGYTF. The chain combines TRBV4-1 with TRBJ1-2, with D possibly matching TRBD1 (6 bases). Germline values: CDR1 MGHRA, CDR2 YSYEKL. Trimming took off 0 bases at V and 4 bases at J, with 12 bases between the two ends. The CDR3 is made up of 15 amino acids.

V and J are TRBV11-2 and TRBJ2-2, with D perhaps TRBD2 (6 bases). The CDR3 consists of 14 residues. CDR1 and CDR2 from the germline V gene are SGHAT and FQNNGV. V lost 4 bases, J lost 6 bases, and 12 bases lay in between. CDR3 sequence: CASSSGLGAGELFF. The CDR3 DNA reads as TGTGCCAGCAGCTCGGGACTCGGGGCCGGGGAGCTGTTTTTT.

This clone was detected once. The chain uses TRBV11-2 and TRBJ2-2; D is perhaps TRBD1 (5 bases). Germline CDR1 SGHAT, CDR2 FQNNGV. The CDR3 loop spans 15 amino acids. Trimming removed 1 base at V and 0 bases at J, with 6 bases between. CDR3 in amino acids: CASSLAGSNTGELFF. In nucleotides, the CDR3 is TGTGCCAGCAGCTTAGCAGGGTCGAACACCGGGGAGCTGTTTTTT.

This chain joins TRBV7-9 and TRBJ2-2; 9 bases align to TRBD1. V dropped 5 bases and J dropped 4; count of bases not matched to a gene: 5. From germline, CDR1 is SEHNR and CDR2 FQNEAQ (reference sequence). The CDR3 has 15 residues. The DNA of the CDR3 is TGTGCCAGCAGCCCTAACAGGGGGCGCACCGGGGAGCTGTTTTTT. This translates into CASSPNRGRTGELFF.

The gene calls are TRBV9 and TRBJ1-3; 7 positions match TRBD1. Germline V CDR1 and CDR2: SGDLS, YYNGEE. The ends lost 2 bases at V and 5 bases at J; junction bases unmatched: 13. The CDR3 spans 17 residues. The CDR3 DNA sequence: TGTGCCAGCAGCGTCCGCCCTAGCGGGACAGCGAGAAACACCATATATTTT. Protein sequence: CASSVRPSGTARNTIYF.

V and J are TRBV28 and TRBJ2-2; 13 nucleotides align to TRBD2. Losses at the gene ends were 5 bases for V and 0 bases for J; bases not matched to a gene: 0. Per germline, CDR1 MDHEN and CDR2 SYDVKM. The CDR3 loop spans 16 amino acids. CDR3 region: CASSGLAGANTGELFF. CDR3 sequence (DNA): TGTGCCAGCAGTGGACTAGCGGGGGCGAACACCGGGGAGCTGTTTTTT. The complete variable domain, with remaining parts taken from reference TRBV28 and TRBJ2-2, reads DVKVTQSSRYLVKRTGEKVFLECVQDMDHENMFWYRQDPGLGLRLIYFSYDVKMKEKGDIPEGYSVSREKKERFSLILESASTNQTSMYLCASSGLAGANTGELFFGEGSRLTVL.

The J gene is TRBJ2-7, the V gene TRBV27; the D gene is possibly TRBD2 (6 bases). The CDR3 is 13 residues long. Trimming removed 8 bases at V and 0 bases at J, with 11 bases between. CDR1 MNHEY and CDR2 SMNVEV come from the germline V gene (reference sequence). This CDR3 is CASGAGTSYEQYF. The CDR3 DNA reads TGTGCCAGCGGGGCGGGAACCTCCTACGAGCAGTACTTC.

V is TRBV4-2 and J is TRBJ1-2, with D perhaps TRBD1 (6 bases). Germline values: CDR1 LGHNA, CDR2 YNFKEQ. V was trimmed by 0 bases and J by 7 bases, leaving 15 bases between them. The CDR3 runs 15 residues. DNA of the CDR3: TGTGCCAGCAGCCAAGAGCCGAAGGGGGGGCTTGGCTACACCTTC. Translating it yields CASSQEPKGGLGYTF.

This sequence joins TRBV5-1 and TRBJ2-3, with 8 bases identical to TRBD2. The CDR3 runs to 14 residues. CDR1 and CDR2 (germline): SGHRS, YFSETQ. The ends lost 6 bases at V and 5 bases at J; junction bases unmatched: 8. CDR3 sequence reads: CASKSGSRGDTQYF. The CDR3 DNA reads as TGCGCCAGCAAAAGCGGGAGTCGGGGAGATACGCAGTATTTT.

This clone was counted once. The rearrangement links TRBV5-6 to TRBJ1-2; TRBD1 is a possible D gene (5 bases). V was pared by 1 base and J by 7 bases, with 11 bases between. Per germline, CDR1 SGHDT and CDR2 YYEEEE. The length of the CDR3 is 13 residues. CDR3 nucleotides: TGTGCCAGCAGCTTGCCAGGGCGAGGTGGCTACACCTTC. Protein product: CASSLPGRGGYTF.

The chain carries TRBV5-4 and TRBJ1-3, with D perhaps matching TRBD1 (5 bases). The CDR3 extends over 16 amino acids. Trimming cost V 1 base and J 3 bases, with 14 bases left between them. Germline V gene sequence: CDR1 SGHNT, CDR2 YYREEE (reference sequence). This CDR3 reads CASSLYVGGDGNTIYF. The CDR3 bases are TGTGCCAGCAGCTTGTACGTGGGGGGTGATGGAAACACCATATATTTT.

The V call is TRBV12-3 or TRBV12-4, the J call TRBJ1-2; tentative D call: TRBD1 (6 bases). The CDR3 has 13 residues. With 3 bases removed from V and 8 bases from J, the gap between germline ends came to 13 bases. Written as DNA, the CDR3 is TGTGCCAGCAGTTTTAACAGGGATGGGGGCTACACCTTC. It yields the protein CASSFNRDGGYTF.